This T cell receptor beta chain stems from a study of shared clonotypes between healthy human individuals. Background on the study: Per donor, CD8 memory used one plate, CD8 naive used two, CD4 memory used three and CD4 naive used three.

Study-wide results and caveats: Clonotypes not shared had lower generation probabilities than those common to all four donors. For sorted subsets, rarefaction showed incomplete sequencing despite large depth.

As regards this clone: Its antigen is as yet unknown.

The naive CD8 fraction comprised CD45RO-negative cells positively selected for CCR7 and excluded terminally differentiated effector memory CD45RA+ cells. Among the donors, all were Caucasian adults who lived in Nashville, Tennessee. Produced via immunoSEQ multiplex PCR; TCRdb's table is partial and in-frame only. The repertoire consists of about 2.1 million clones, with around 93% occurring once and the leading ten covering around 1.7%. The TCR was taken from a man aged 18 to 29 in good health. Some clones in this sample may be carry-over from other donors' samples. The material sequenced was naive CD8+ T cells from PBMCs.

CDR3 in DNA: TGTGCCATCAGTGAAAGACCACTTACACGGCCTCGTGAGTCGGATTTAGGAGATACGCAGTATTTT. It yields the protein CAISERPLTRPRESDLGDTQYF. The V call is TRBV10-3, the J call TRBJ2-3; D call uncertain. Germline CDR1 and CDR2: ENHRY and SYGVKD. The CDR3 is 22 amino acids. V was clipped by 3 bases and J by 5 bases, with 36 bases between them.